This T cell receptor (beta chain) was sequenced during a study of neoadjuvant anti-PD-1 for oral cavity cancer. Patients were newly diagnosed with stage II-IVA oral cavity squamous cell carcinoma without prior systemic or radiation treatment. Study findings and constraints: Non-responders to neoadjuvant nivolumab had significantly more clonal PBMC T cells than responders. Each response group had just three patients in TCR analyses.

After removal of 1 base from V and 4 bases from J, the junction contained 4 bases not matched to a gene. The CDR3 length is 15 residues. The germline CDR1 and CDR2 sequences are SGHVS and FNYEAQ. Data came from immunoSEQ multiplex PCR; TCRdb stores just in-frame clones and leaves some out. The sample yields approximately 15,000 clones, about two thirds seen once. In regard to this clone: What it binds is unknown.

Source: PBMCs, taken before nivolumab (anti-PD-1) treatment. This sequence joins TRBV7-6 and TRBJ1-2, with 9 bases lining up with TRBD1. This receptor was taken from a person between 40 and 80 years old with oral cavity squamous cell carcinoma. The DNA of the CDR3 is TGTGCCAGCAGCTTAGGGACAGGGGCTATCTATGGCTACACCTTC. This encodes CASSLGTGAIYGYTF.